What follows is one TCR beta chain and its context. Cohort placement rested on clinical history that participants reported themselves. Generated by immunoSEQ multiplex PCR, the TCRdb table keeps only in-frame clones and is missing some. The sample shows 200,000 to 250,000 clones, just under 85% of them seen only once. This specimen belongs to a study of blood T cell repertoires in COVID-19. With V trimmed by 2 bases and J by 6 bases, 3 bases remained unmatched. The CDR3 consists of 14 residues. Germline loops: CDR1 SGHTA, CDR2 FQGNSA. The sequenced sample was PBMCs or T cells enriched from blood (not recorded which). V is TRBV7-2 and J is TRBJ2-1; 8 bases align to TRBD1. This TCR was recovered from a man between 40 and 49 years old who had recovered from COVID-19. This CDR3 reads CASSLTGTGNEQFF. The CDR3 DNA follows: TGTGCCAGCAGCTTAACCGGGACAGGCAATGAGCAGTTCTTC.